This T cell receptor beta chain originates from a study of monozygotic twins with inflammatory bowel disease. TCRdb reprocessed the 5' RACE reads, with one entry per CDR3 protein and no DNA. The sample holds about 150,000 distinct CDR3 sequences. The sequence derives from a human donor with ulcerative colitis or Crohn's disease, or a healthy co-twin of an affected twin (not recorded which). What was sequenced was blood.

CDR3 protein: CSARPTGVPYNSPLHF. V usage is TRBV20-1 and J usage is TRBJ1-6; without DNA, the TCRdb call of TRBD1 cannot be checked. Per the germline V gene, CDR1 is DFQATT and CDR2 is SNEGSKA (reference sequence). The CDR3 has 16 residues.